This note documents a single TCR beta chain sequence. The antigen it binds to is not known. Per-base quality was not reported, and no clone a single base away is much larger than it. The source of the sample is a study of shared clonotypes between healthy human individuals (dated by TCRdb to about 2020). Background for the entire study: The cohort comprised a couple of women and a few men aged 18 to 49 years. For each donor, CD4 naive and CD4 memory were each run on three plates, CD8 naive on two plates, and CD8 memory on one plate. To estimate repertoire size and how much clonotypes are shared between individuals, the study performed deep sequencing of blood TCR repertoires from about five healthy adults. Different laboratories and diverse techniques were used to prepare libraries and sequence TCR repertoires, to increase sequencing depth and limit assay-specific biases. Per donor, leukapheresis produced somewhere between about 0.8 and 9 billion PBMCs.

Using the deep immunoSEQ assay, multiplex PCR amplified TCR CDR3 regions from genomic DNA. For each cell subset, the extracted genomic DNA was distributed evenly across all wells of several immunoSEQ 96-well plates, and each plate served as one replicate. For sorted subsets, approximately 200 ng of genomic DNA, equivalent to 25,000 to 35,000 T cell genomes, went into each replicate PCR. Purified libraries were quantified with a Qubit 3.0 fluorometer, sized on a Bioanalyzer 2100, and re-quantified with the KAPA Library Quantification kit. Each immunoSEQ 96-well plate was sequenced on its own single-read 150-cycle Illumina NextSeq 550 flow cell. In the paper's pipeline: Because only junctional sequences without quality scores were contained in the immunoSEQ output, filtering matching that applied to full-length reads could not be performed. To assign V/J genes and CDR3, sequences were annotated using PyIR, a Python wrapper for IgBLAST v1.9, with IMGT germline references. Reads were removed for weak V/J assignments (E-value above 1e-6), missing CDR3, stop codons, out-of-frame junctions, or ambiguous translated residues. A V3J clonotype was defined by an identical inferred V gene, J gene, and CDR3 amino acid sequence. Percentage overlap between repertoires was computed as shared unique clonotypes divided by the size of the smaller repertoire. Repertoire richness was assessed with RTK rarefaction, the Chao1 estimator, and Recon v2.1 estimates of unobserved clonotypes. Generation probabilities were computed with OLGA for all TCRbeta clonotypes obtained by the gDNA method from four donors. Drawn from immuneACCESS, this table holds only the in-frame rearrangements with V and J called that TCRdb kept. Clones are partly lost; checked studies trace under half to an unresolved V gene and leave the rest unexplained. V and J calls and clone size are those listed in that table; D and trimming were worked out from the DNA. Present in this sample are millions of clones, about 95% of which were seen just once. The ten largest account for 0.9% to 1.3% of the sample.

General conclusions and limits of the study: Compared with non-shared clonotypes, clonotypes shared by all four sorted-subset donors had higher generation probabilities. When several donors were compared, the shared fraction of clonotypes was approximately 5% for naive CD4, 3.5% to 4% for naive CD8, 2% to 2.5% for memory CD4, and 0.4% for memory CD8. Estimated clonotype richness was generally larger for naive than for memory subsets. Incomplete sequencing was indicated by rarefaction of sorted-subset datasets, despite the large sequencing depth. The small number of donors limited the genetic and exposure-history diversity represented. Sampling was restricted to blood, and TCR repertoires in tissue are likely to differ from TCR repertoires in blood. Pairwise subsampling led to the expectation that sequencing depth would affect the degree of clonotype sharing among donors.

CD8 naive samples were CD45RO-negative cells positively selected for CCR7, giving a CD45RA+CCR7+ population that excluded TemRA cells. The donors were healthy, HIV-negative adults with no recently reported acute infections or vaccinations. All donors were Caucasian adults living in Nashville, Tennessee, USA. After blood collection by leukapheresis, PBMCs were isolated using Ficoll-Histopaque density gradient centrifugation and then cryopreserved in the vapor phase of liquid nitrogen. Analytical flow cytometry was used to check the purity and quantity of each magnetically sorted T cell population. Genomic DNA was isolated from every sorted fraction and measured by UV absorbance on a Nanodrop 2000c. The sequence derives from a man younger than 35 in good health. Sequencing input: naive CD8+ T cells sorted from blood. The sample's cell subset or site, from its label and the paper: CD45RA+CCR7+.

The DNA sequence is TGTGCCAGCAGCGCGGGACTAGCGGGAGCCATATCGTCCACCGGGGAGCTGTTTTTT. This sequence encodes CASSAGLAGAISSTGELFF. The sequence joins TRBV9 to TRBJ2-2, and 14 junction bases match TRBD2. Germline trimming amounts to 3 bases on V and 4 bases on J, with 11 as the count of junction bases outside the gene matches. Taken from cysteine to phenylalanine, the CDR3 has 19 residues. Just the 57-base CDR3 DNA is kept, in frame starting at base 1. CDR1 SGDLS and CDR2 YYNGEE are derived from the germline V gene.